One sample yielded the 27 T cell receptor beta chains listed below, sequenced in a study of T cell responses to AZD1222 COVID-19 vaccine. Only in-frame clones appear in the TCRdb table, and some are missing; sequencing was by immunoSEQ multiplex PCR. The sample consists of approximately 150,000 clones, about 94% of them appearing once. Material: peripheral blood, obtained on day 0 of AZD1222 vaccination. The receptors shown here come from an adult in good health.

The rearrangement links TRBV5-6 to TRBJ2-5; D gene unclear. Trimming shortened V by 0 bases and J by 4 bases, and 13 bases separated the two germline ends. The CDR3 runs 15 residues. Germline V lookup: CDR1 SGHDT, CDR2 YYEEEE. CDR3 in DNA: TGTGCCAGCAGCTTGGGTACCCGGCTAGGAGAGACCCAGTACTTC. Amino acids: CASSLGTRLGETQYF.

In its sample, this clone was seen once. The rearrangement uses TRBV15 and TRBJ1-4, with 9 bases lining up with TRBD1. Germline V lookup: CDR1 LNHNV, CDR2 YYDKDF (reference sequence). The CDR3 is 17 amino acids. With V trimmed by 1 base and J by 6 bases, 9 bases remained unmatched. CDR3 residues: CATSRAVGGTGYEKLFF. CDR3 DNA sequence: TGTGCCACCAGCAGAGCCGTTGGTGGGACAGGGTATGAAAAACTGTTTTTT.

This clone showed up many times. The J gene is TRBJ2-3, the V gene TRBV7-6; TRBD2 agrees at 9 bases. Losses at the gene ends were 8 bases for V and 4 bases for J; bases not matched to a gene: 7. Germline lookup yields CDR1 SGHVS and CDR2 FNYEAQ. This CDR3 contains 14 residues. As DNA, the CDR3 is TGTGCCAGCGGATCTAGCGGGGCCGCAGATACGCAGTATTTT. Its protein product is CASGSSGAADTQYF.

The V call is TRBV19, the J call TRBJ1-1; 7 nucleotides agree with TRBD1. Unmatched junction bases numbered 5, after V lost 6 bases and J lost 1 base. The CDR3 is 14 amino acids. Germline V gene data show CDR1 as LNHDA and CDR2 as SQIVND (reference sequence). Here the CDR3 DNA reads TGTGCCAGTAGCCCCCGACAGGGGAACACTGAAGCTTTCTTT. This gives the protein CASSPRQGNTEAFF.

The J gene is TRBJ1-5, the V gene TRBV6-2 or TRBV6-3; D is ambiguous. V lost 6 bases to trimming and J lost 2 bases, with 14 bases between them. Germline CDR1 MNHEY, CDR2 SVGEGT. CDR3 size: 15 residues. The CDR3 DNA follows: TGTGCCAGCAGCAGAGGTGGGGTAGGCAATCAGCCCCAGCATTTT. Amino acid sequence: CASSRGGVGNQPQHF.

The V call is TRBV6-6, the J call TRBJ2-3; unclear D gene. V lost 2 bases, J lost 8 bases, and 5 bases lay in between. The CDR3 is 11 residues long. Germline V CDR1 and CDR2: MNHNY, SVGAGI (reference sequence). The CDR3: CASSYTATQYF. DNA for the CDR3: TGTGCCAGCAGTTACACGGCTACGCAGTATTTT.

The chain combines TRBV20-1 with TRBJ1-2; D ambiguous. CDR1 is DFQATT, CDR2 SNEGSKA, per germline (reference sequence). Between the trimmed V and J ends, which lost 1 base and 5 bases, there was a span of 5 bases. This CDR3 has 11 residues. This chain's CDR3 is CSARGQYGYTF. CDR3 DNA: TGCAGTGCTAGAGGACAATATGGCTACACCTTC.

This chain's CDR3 is CASSPGYGTEAFF. The DNA for the CDR3 is TGTGCCAGCAGTCCAGGGTATGGCACTGAAGCTTTCTTT. This chain uses TRBV6-5 with TRBJ1-1, with TRBD1 as a possible D gene (5 bases). CDR1 is MNHEY and CDR2 is SVGAGI in the germline V gene. Between the trimmed V and J ends, which lost 5 bases and 4 bases, there was a span of 11 bases. This CDR3 comprises 13 residues.

The V and J genes are TRBV6-5 and TRBJ1-3; possible D gene TRBD1, 5 bases. The length of the CDR3 is 16 residues. Germline V gene data show CDR1 as MNHEY and CDR2 as SVGAGI. Trimming took 2 bases from V and 0 from J, leaving 11 bases between them. The CDR3 spells CASSYESGSSGNTIYF. Written as DNA, the CDR3 is TGTGCCAGCAGTTACGAATCAGGGAGCTCTGGAAACACCATATATTTT.

This chain joins TRBV19 and TRBJ1-4; D possibly corresponds to TRBD1 (5 bases). The germline V gene has CDR1 LNHDA and CDR2 SQIVND (reference sequence). The CDR3 extends over 15 amino acids. V was pared by 4 bases and J by 4 bases, with 13 bases between. The CDR3 loop reads CASSTAGTGNEKLFF. DNA of the CDR3: TGTGCCAGTAGTACGGCAGGGACCGGTAATGAAAAACTGTTTTTT. Variable domain in full (rest from reference TRBV19 and TRBJ1-4): DGGITQSPKYLFRKEGQNVTLSCEQNLNHDAMYWYRQDPGQGLRLIYYSQIVNDFQKGDIAEGYSVSREKKESFPLTVTSAQKNPTAFYLCASSTAGTGNEKLFFGSGTQLSVL.

This clone was detected only once. This chain links TRBV4-2 with TRBJ2-1; TRBD2 agrees at 9 bases. The CDR3 totals 17 residues. Trimming cost V 0 bases and J 2 bases; bases outside gene matches: 5. Germline V CDR1 and CDR2: LGHNA, YNFKEQ. CDR3: CASSQEGSGRTYNEQFF. The CDR3 DNA reads TGTGCCAGCAGCCAAGAAGGGAGCGGGAGGACCTACAATGAGCAGTTCTTC.

The chain's CDR3 is CASSTDNFGNQPQHF. The CDR3 DNA is TGTGCCAGCAGTACTGACAACTTTGGCAATCAGCCCCAGCATTTT. V and J are TRBV2 and TRBJ1-5, with D unclear. CDR3 length equals 15 residues. Germline CDR1 and CDR2: SNHLY and FYNNEI. Between the trimmed V and J ends, which lost 5 bases and 2 bases, there was a span of 13 bases.

The chain links TRBV19 to TRBJ2-7; D uncertain. The CDR3 has 11 amino acids. V was shortened by 5 bases and J by 5 bases, with 7 bases between the two germline ends. Germline assignment: CDR1 LNHDA and CDR2 SQIVND (reference sequence). The CDR3 loop is CASSWAHEQYF. CDR3 sequence (DNA): TGTGCCAGTAGTTGGGCCCACGAGCAGTACTTC. The entire variable domain, with the rest obtained from reference TRBV19 and TRBJ2-7, is as follows: DGGITQSPKYLFRKEGQNVTLSCEQNLNHDAMYWYRQDPGQGLRLIYYSQIVNDFQKGDIAEGYSVSREKKESFPLTVTSAQKNPTAFYLCASSWAHEQYFGPGTRLTVT.

The chain employs TRBV5-1 and TRBJ1-3, with 7 bases lining up with TRBD1. Trimming cost V 2 bases and J 0 bases; bases outside gene matches: 5. Germline CDR1 reads SGHRS; CDR2 reads YFSETQ. This CDR3 comprises 16 residues. CDR3 coding DNA: TGCGCCAGCAGCTTCGGTACAGGGGACTCTGGAAACACCATATATTTT. Translated: CASSFGTGDSGNTIYF.

CDR3 protein: CASSPGTGMWETQYF. The CDR3 DNA sequence: TGTGCCAGCAGCCCGGGAACGGGGATGTGGGAGACCCAGTACTTC. The V call is TRBV6-5, the J call TRBJ2-5; a possible D gene is TRBD2 (5 bases). This CDR3 comprises 15 residues. CDR1 and CDR2 from the germline V gene are MNHEY and SVGAGI. V was trimmed by 6 bases and J by 5 bases, leaving 19 bases between them.

The rearrangement joins TRBV7-6 to TRBJ1-3, with D possibly being TRBD1 (5 bases). The CDR3 has 18 residues. V shed 0 bases and J shed 0 bases, with 15 bases lying between them. The germline V gene has CDR1 SGHVS and CDR2 FNYEAQ. Here the CDR3 reads CASSLAENRLSSGNTIYF. The CDR3 DNA is TGTGCCAGCAGCTTAGCCGAGAACAGGCTGAGCTCTGGAAACACCATATATTTT.

The chain joins TRBV10-1 to TRBJ1-1; TRBD1 aligns across 9 bases. J lost 5 bases, V lost 6 bases, and 13 bases had no gene match. CDR3 length equals 16 residues. The germline V gene has CDR1 WNHNN and CDR2 SYGVQD (reference sequence). CDR3 residues: CASSHHPGTGYTEAFF. In DNA, the CDR3 is TGCGCCAGCAGCCACCACCCCGGGACAGGGTATACTGAAGCTTTCTTT.

The chain is built from TRBV15 and TRBJ2-3; 8 bases match TRBD2. The CDR3 length is 16 residues. V lost 6 bases, J lost 9 bases, and 17 bases stayed unmatched. Germline-derived CDR1 and CDR2 are LNHNV and YYDKDF (reference sequence). CDR3 protein: CATSPLGGGPTGTQYF. CDR3 coding DNA: TGTGCCACCAGTCCTCTCGGCGGGGGGCCCACGGGCACGCAGTATTTT.

This sequence joins TRBV6-5 and TRBJ2-3; D could derive from TRBD1 or TRBD2 (5 bases each). The CDR3 loop spans 12 amino acids. CDR1 is MNHEY, CDR2 SVGAGI, per germline. V dropped 6 bases and J dropped 2 bases, with 6 bases sitting between them. CDR3 in DNA: TGTGCCAGCAGGGGGGTCACAGATACGCAGTATTTT. This encodes CASRGVTDTQYF.

This chain connects TRBV29-1 to TRBJ2-1, with D perhaps given as TRBD1 or TRBD2 (6 bases each). There are 12 residues in the CDR3. V was pared by 6 bases and J by 9 bases, with 15 bases between. Germline V gene data show CDR1 as SQVTM and CDR2 as ANQGSEA. CDR3 sequence reads: CSVGGSALEQFF. CDR3 DNA: TGCAGCGTGGGGGGCTCGGCCCTTGAGCAGTTCTTC.

This clone was seen more than once but under ten times. The J gene is TRBJ2-5, the V gene TRBV9; no reliable D call. CDR1 and CDR2 from the germline V gene are SGDLS and YYNGEE. The CDR3 is 14 amino acids. The germline V and J ends were trimmed by 0 bases and 5 bases, with 11 bases remaining between them. This CDR3 reads CASSVDLVTETQYF. The CDR3 nucleotides read TGTGCCAGCAGCGTAGATCTAGTTACGGAGACCCAGTACTTC.

The chain couples TRBV12-5 to TRBJ2-3, with TRBD2 matching over 8 bases. Germline loops: CDR1 LGHNT, CDR2 FRNRAP. There are 17 residues in the CDR3. The trim removed 5 bases at V and 5 bases at J, leaving 15 bases unmatched. CDR3 amino acids: CASGLALSGVLKDTQYF. CDR3 in DNA: TGTGCTAGTGGTCTGGCCCTTAGCGGGGTGTTGAAAGATACGCAGTATTTT.

The CDR3 here is CASGPLGGLYNEQFF. CDR3 nucleotide sequence: TGTGCTAGTGGTCCCCTTGGGGGGCTCTACAATGAGCAGTTCTTC. The chain links TRBV12-5 to TRBJ2-1; D possibly uses TRBD1 or TRBD2 (6 bases each). V dropped 5 bases and J dropped 3 bases, with 14 bases sitting between them. In germline, CDR1 is LGHNT, CDR2 FRNRAP. CDR3 length: 15 residues. Full variable domain (outside the CDR3, taken from reference TRBV12-5 and TRBJ2-1): DARVTQTPRHKVTEMGQEVTMRCQPILGHNTVFWYRQTMMQGLELLAYFRNRAPLDDSGMPKDRFSAEMPDATLATLKIQPSEPRDSAVYFCASGPLGGLYNEQFFGPGTRLTVL.

The chain joins TRBV27 to TRBJ2-7, with 9 nucleotides matching TRBD1. Looked up from germline, CDR1 is MNHEY and CDR2 is SMNVEV (reference sequence). V trimming: 5 bases; J trimming: 9 bases; junction bases outside the gene matches: 8. This CDR3 comprises 13 residues. The CDR3 region has the DNA TGTGCCAGCAGTCCTTCCACAGGGGGCGGGCAGTACTTC. The encoded protein is CASSPSTGGGQYF.

Here the CDR3 DNA reads TGCGCCAGCAGCCAAGATACAGGGGCAGATGGCTACACCTTC. It yields the protein CASSQDTGADGYTF. The chain joins TRBV4-3 to TRBJ1-2; 7 nucleotides match TRBD1. Germline CDR1 and CDR2: LGHNA and YSLEER. The CDR3 spans 14 residues. J lost 6 bases, V lost 0 bases, and 4 bases had no gene match.

The chain carries TRBV7-6 and TRBJ2-4; no reliable D call. The CDR3 has 15 amino acids. V was cut by 8 bases and J by 1 base, with 15 bases left in between. Germline V CDR1 and CDR2: SGHVS, FNYEAQ. The CDR3 nucleotides read TGTGCCAGCCAAAATACCGTATCCGCCAAAAACATTCAGTACTTC. Its protein product is CASQNTVSAKNIQYF.

This clone was counted once. This sequence joins TRBV12-3 or TRBV12-4 and TRBJ2-7, with D unresolved. The CDR3 loop spans 11 amino acids. V lost 6 bases and J 7 bases, leaving 10 bases between the germline ends. As DNA, the CDR3 is TGTGCCAGCAGCCCCGATGTTGAGCAGTACTTC. It translates to CASSPDVEQYF.